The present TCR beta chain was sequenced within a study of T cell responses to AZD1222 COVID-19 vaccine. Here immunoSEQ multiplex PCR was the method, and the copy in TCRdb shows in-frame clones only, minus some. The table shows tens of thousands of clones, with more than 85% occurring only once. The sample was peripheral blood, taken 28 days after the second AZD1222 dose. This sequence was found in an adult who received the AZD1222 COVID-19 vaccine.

The CDR3: CASSYPSGRALSTGELFF. The CDR3 DNA is TGTGCCAGCAGTTACCCTAGCGGGAGGGCCCTCAGCACCGGGGAGCTGTTTTTT. The rearrangement links TRBV6-2 or TRBV6-3 to TRBJ2-2, with 12 nucleotides matching TRBD2. Germline V CDR1 and CDR2: MNHEY, SVGEGT. The V gene end was trimmed by 2 bases and the J gene end by 4 bases; junction bases not matched to a gene: 8. This CDR3 has 18 amino acids.